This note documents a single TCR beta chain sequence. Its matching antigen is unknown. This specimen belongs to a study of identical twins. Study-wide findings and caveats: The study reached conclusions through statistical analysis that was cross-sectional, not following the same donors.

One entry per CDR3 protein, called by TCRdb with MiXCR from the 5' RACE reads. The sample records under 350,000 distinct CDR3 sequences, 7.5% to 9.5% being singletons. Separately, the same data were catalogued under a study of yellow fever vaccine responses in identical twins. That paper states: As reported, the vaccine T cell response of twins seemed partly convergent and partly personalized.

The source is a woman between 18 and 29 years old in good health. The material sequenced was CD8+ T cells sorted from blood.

The CDR3 bases are TGCGCCAGCAGCCAAAGGGCTAGCGGGAGCTACGAGCAGTACTTC. Protein sequence: CASSQRASGSYEQYF. V is TRBV4-3 and J is TRBJ2-7, with 10 bases fitting TRBD2. This CDR3 region has 15 residues. V gave up 2 bases and J gave up 3 bases; unmatched junction bases: 4. The germline CDR1 and CDR2 sequences are LGHNA and YSLEER.